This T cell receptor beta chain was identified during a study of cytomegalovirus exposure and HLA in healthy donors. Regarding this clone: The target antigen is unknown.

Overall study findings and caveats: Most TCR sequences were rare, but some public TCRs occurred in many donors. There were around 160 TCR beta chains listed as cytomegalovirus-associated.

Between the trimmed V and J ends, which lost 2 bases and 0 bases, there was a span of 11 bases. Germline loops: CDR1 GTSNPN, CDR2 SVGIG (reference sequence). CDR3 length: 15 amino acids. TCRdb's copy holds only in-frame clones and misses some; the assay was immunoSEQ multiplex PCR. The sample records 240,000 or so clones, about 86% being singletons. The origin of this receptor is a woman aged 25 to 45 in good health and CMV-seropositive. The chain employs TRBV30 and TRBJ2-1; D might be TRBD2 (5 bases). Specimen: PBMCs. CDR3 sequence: CAWSTRVYSYNEQFF. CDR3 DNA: TGTGCCTGGAGTACGCGGGTCTACTCCTACAATGAGCAGTTCTTC.